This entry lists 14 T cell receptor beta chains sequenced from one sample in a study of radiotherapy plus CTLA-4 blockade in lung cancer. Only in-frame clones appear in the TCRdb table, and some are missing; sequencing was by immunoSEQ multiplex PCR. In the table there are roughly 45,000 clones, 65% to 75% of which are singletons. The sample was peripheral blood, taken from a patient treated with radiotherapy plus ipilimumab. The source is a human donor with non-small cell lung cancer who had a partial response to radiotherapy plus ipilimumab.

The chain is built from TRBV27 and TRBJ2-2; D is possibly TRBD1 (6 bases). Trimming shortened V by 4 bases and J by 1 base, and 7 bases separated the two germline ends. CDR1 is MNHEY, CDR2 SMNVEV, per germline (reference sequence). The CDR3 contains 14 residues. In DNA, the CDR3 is TGTGCCAGCAGTTCACAGGGGAACACCGGGGAGCTGTTTTTT. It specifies CASSSQGNTGELFF.

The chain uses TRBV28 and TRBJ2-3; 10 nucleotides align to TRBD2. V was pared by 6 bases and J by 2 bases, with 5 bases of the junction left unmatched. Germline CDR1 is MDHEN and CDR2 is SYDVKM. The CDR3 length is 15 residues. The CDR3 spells CASRTTSGNTDTQYF. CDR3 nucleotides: TGTGCCAGCAGAACCACTAGCGGGAACACAGATACGCAGTATTTT.

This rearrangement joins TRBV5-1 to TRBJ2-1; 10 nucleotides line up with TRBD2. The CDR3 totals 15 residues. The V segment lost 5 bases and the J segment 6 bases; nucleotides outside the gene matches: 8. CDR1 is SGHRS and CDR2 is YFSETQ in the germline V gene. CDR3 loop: CASRGLAGASNEQFF. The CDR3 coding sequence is TGCGCCAGCAGAGGGCTAGCGGGGGCCTCCAATGAGCAGTTCTTC. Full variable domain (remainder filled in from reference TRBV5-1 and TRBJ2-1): KAGVTQTPRYLIKTRGQQVTLSCSPISGHRSVSWYQQTPGQGLQFLFEYFSETQRNKGNFPGRFSGRQFSNSRSEMNVSTLELGDSALYLCASRGLAGASNEQFFGPGTRLTVL.

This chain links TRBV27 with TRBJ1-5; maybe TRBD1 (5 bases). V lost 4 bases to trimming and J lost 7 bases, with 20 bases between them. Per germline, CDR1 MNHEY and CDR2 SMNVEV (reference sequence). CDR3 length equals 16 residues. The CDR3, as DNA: TGTGCCAGCAGTTCCCTCCCTCTTGACAGTACCCAGCCCCAGCATTTT. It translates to CASSSLPLDSTQPQHF.

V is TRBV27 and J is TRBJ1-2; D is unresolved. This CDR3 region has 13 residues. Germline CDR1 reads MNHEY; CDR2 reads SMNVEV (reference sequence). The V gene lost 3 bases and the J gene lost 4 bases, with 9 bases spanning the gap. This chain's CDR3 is CASSFSGIYGYTF. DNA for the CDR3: TGTGCCAGCAGTTTTAGCGGAATCTATGGCTACACCTTC.

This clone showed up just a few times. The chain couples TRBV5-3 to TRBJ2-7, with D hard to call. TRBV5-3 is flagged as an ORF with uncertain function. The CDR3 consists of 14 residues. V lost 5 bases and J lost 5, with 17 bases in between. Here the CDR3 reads CARRAAGSSDEQYF. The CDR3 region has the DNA TGTGCCAGAAGAGCTGCCGGGTCGTCGGACGAGCAGTACTTC.

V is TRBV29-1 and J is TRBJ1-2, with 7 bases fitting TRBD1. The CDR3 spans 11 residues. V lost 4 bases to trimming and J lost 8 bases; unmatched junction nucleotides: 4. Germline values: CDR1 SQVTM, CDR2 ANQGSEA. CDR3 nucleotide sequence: TGCAGCGTTGTGGTGACAGGGGGCTACACCTTC. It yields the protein CSVVVTGGYTF.

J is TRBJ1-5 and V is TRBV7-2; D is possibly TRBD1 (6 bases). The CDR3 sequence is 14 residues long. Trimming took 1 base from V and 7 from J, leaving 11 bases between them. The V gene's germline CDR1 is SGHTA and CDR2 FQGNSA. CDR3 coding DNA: TGTGCCAGCAGCTTAGATCCAGGGGAACAGCCCCAGCATTTT. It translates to CASSLDPGEQPQHF.

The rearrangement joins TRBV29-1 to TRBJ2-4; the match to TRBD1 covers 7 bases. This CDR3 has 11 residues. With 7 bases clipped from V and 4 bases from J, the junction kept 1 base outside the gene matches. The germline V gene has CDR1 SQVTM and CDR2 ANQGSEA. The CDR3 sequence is CSAQGKNIQYF. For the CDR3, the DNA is TGCAGCGCACAGGGGAAAAACATTCAGTACTTC. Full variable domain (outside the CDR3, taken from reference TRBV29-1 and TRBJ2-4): SAVISQKPSRDICQRGTSLTIQCQVDSQVTMMFWYRQQPGQSLTLIATANQGSEATYESGFVIDKFPISRPNLTFSTLTVSNMSPEDSSIYLCSAQGKNIQYFGAGTRLSVL.

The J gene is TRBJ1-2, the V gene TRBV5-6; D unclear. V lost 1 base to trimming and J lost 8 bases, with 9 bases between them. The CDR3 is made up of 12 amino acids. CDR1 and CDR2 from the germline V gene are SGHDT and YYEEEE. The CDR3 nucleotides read TGTGCCAGCAGCTTGCCGGCGGCGGGCTACACCTTC. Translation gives CASSLPAAGYTF. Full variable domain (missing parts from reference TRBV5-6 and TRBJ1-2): DAGVTQSPTHLIKTRGQQVTLRCSPKSGHDTVSWYQQALGQGPQFIFQYYEEEERQRGNFPDRFSGHQFPNYSSELNVNALLLGDSALYLCASSLPAAGYTFGSGTRLTVV.

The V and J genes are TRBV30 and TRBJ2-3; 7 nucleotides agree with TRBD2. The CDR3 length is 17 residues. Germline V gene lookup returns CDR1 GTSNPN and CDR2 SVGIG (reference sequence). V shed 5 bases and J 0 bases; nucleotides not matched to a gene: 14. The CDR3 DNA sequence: TGTGCCTGGGATGGGGGGGGAAACAGCCCTAGCACAGATACGCAGTATTTT. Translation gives CAWDGGGNSPSTDTQYF.

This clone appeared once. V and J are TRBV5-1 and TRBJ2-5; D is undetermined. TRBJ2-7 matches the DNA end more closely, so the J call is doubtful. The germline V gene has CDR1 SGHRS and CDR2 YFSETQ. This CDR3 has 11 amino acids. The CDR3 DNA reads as TGCGCCAGCAGCTTCTCCTACGAGCAGTACTTC. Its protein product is CASSFSYEQYF.

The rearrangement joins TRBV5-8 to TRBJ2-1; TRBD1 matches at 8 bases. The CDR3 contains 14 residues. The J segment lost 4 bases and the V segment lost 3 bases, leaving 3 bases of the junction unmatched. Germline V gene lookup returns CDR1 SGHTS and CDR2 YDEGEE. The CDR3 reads CASSSRTGYNEQFF. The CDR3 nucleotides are TGTGCCAGCAGCTCAAGGACAGGGTACAATGAGCAGTTCTTC.

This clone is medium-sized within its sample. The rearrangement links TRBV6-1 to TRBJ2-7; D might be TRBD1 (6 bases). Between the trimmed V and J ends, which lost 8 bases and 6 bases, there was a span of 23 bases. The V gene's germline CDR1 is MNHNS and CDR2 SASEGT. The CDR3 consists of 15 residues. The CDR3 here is CASLPQQGLSSEQYF. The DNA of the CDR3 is TGTGCCAGCCTCCCTCAACAGGGATTGTCAAGCGAGCAGTACTTC.